The clone carrying this T cell receptor (beta chain) was seen many times. Its antigen is currently unknown. Each subset's genomic DNA was split evenly across several immunoSEQ plates. Only in-frame clones appear in the TCRdb table, and some are missing; sequencing was by immunoSEQ multiplex PCR. The sample includes approximately 1.1 million clones, about 80% of them seen just once. The data derive from a study of shared clonotypes between healthy human individuals. Overall study results and limits: Limited genetic and exposure-history diversity came from having few donors. Naive CD4 clonotype sharing across several donors was 4.5% to 6%. Non-shared clonotypes displayed generation probabilities falling below those of clonotypes present in all four donors.

CDR1 MDHEN and CDR2 SYDVKM come from the germline V gene. V shed 4 bases and J shed 1 base, with 4 bases lying between them. This CDR3 has 12 amino acids. The receptor's source is a man aged 18 to 29 in good health. Some clones in this sample may be carry-over from other donors' samples. The sample comprised memory CD4+ T cells from PBMCs. Subset in this sample: CD45RA-negative fraction. The chain uses TRBV28 and TRBJ1-1; unclear D gene. This chain's CDR3 is CASSWGNTEAFF. CDR3 coding DNA: TGTGCCAGCAGTTGGGGGAACACTGAAGCTTTCTTT.